What follows describes a single T cell receptor (beta chain). Its matching antigen is unknown. The data stem from a study of regulatory T cells in long-lasting Graves disease. Across the study: Persistence in Graves' disease required over 5 years of antithyroid drugs plus positive TSH receptor antibodies.

The sample's time point: persistent/refractory GD, antithyroid drugs over 5 years with positive TRAb. The TCR library was prepared using RNA isolated from PBMCs. Study results and caveats: Owing to a sample size that was small, accuracy may have been reduced.

CDR3 size: 15 residues. Trimming stripped 2 bases from V and 6 bases from J, with 17 bases between. Looked up from germline, CDR1 is SGHKS and CDR2 is YYEKEE (reference sequence). Construction of the TCR beta libraries employed iRepertoire HTBI primers in conjunction with Arm-PCR of CDR3 regions. TCRdb re-called the multiplex PCR reads with MiXCR, one entry per CDR3 protein. This table has a few hundred thousand distinct CDR3 sequences, 23% appearing once. V and J are TRBV5-5 and TRBJ1-2; a weak D match, TRBD1 (5 bases). The source was peripheral blood mononuclear cells (PBMCs), collected when the disease was refractory, from a patient treated with antithyroid drugs. The receptor's source is a female donor with Graves disease. CDR3 DNA: TGTGCCAGCAGCTTCCGGGGACCTCCTCAGGATGGCTACACCTTC. Translated: CASSFRGPPQDGYTF.